The present TCR beta chain was sequenced within a study of technical replicates of blood from several donors. Looked up from germline, CDR1 is MGHRA and CDR2 is YSYEKL. V shed 4 bases and J shed 8 bases, with 18 bases lying between them. CDR3 size: 16 residues. This table comes from immunoSEQ multiplex PCR, and its TCRdb copy is limited to in-frame clones, with some not included. The data show fewer than 60,000 clones, about 95% seen once. Relative to its sample, this clone is medium-sized. This chain uses TRBV4-1 with TRBJ1-6; D not certain. The TCR was taken from a human donor in good health. Some clones in this sample may be carry-over from other donors' samples. What was sequenced was PBMCs. The CDR3 loop is CASSPSIRQAHSPLHF. The CDR3 DNA follows: TGCGCCAGCAGCCCATCTATCCGGCAGGCCCATTCACCCCTCCACTTT.